What follows are 24 T cell receptor beta chains derived from one specimen sequenced in a study of shared clonotypes between healthy human individuals. Repertoires were generated with immunoSEQ multiplex PCR, while TCRdb's copy carries only in-frame clones and drops some. Of about 2.1 million clones in the sample, roughly 93% are singletons; the top ten hold more than 1.5%. Naive CD8 cells lacked CD45RO and underwent positive selection for CCR7, leaving out terminally differentiated effector memory CD45RA+ cells. Sequenced sample: naive CD8+ T cells from PBMCs. Receptor source: a man younger than 30 in good health. Some clones in this sample may be carry-over from other donors' samples.

V and J are TRBV29-1 and TRBJ2-1, with D perhaps matching TRBD2 (6 bases). Trimming left V 5 bases short and J 8 bases short, with 13 bases between. This CDR3 spans 12 amino acids. In germline, CDR1 is SQVTM, CDR2 ANQGSEA. In nucleotides, the CDR3 is TGCAGCGTTTACCGACTAGTGGATGAGCAGTTCTTC. The encoded protein is CSVYRLVDEQFF.

The chain's CDR3 is CASSRHPSTENRGEDEKLFF. CDR3 nucleotides: TGTGCCAGCAGTCGCCACCCATCAACAGAAAACAGGGGAGAGGATGAAAAACTGTTTTTT. The chain joins TRBV28 to TRBJ1-4; TRBD1 agrees at 7 bases. Trimming at V came to 5 bases and at J to 6 bases, leaving 24 bases not matched to a gene. Germline CDR1 MDHEN, CDR2 SYDVKM. This CDR3 comprises 20 residues.

The J gene is TRBJ2-2, the V gene TRBV13, with TRBD1 matching over 10 bases. V lost 5 bases, J lost 3 bases, and 3 bases stayed unmatched. The CDR3 totals 15 residues. Germline V CDR1 and CDR2: PRHDT, FYEKMQ (reference sequence). CDR3 DNA sequence: TGTGCCAGCAGCCTGGGACAGGGGTACACCGGGGAGCTGTTTTTT. This sequence encodes CASSLGQGYTGELFF.

In this sample, this clone turned up a few times. The sample has other DNA sequences that encode this CDR3 too. The gene calls are TRBV27 and TRBJ2-7; possible D gene TRBD1, 5 bases. The V and J ends lost 2 bases and 4 bases respectively, with 9 bases between them. This CDR3 is built from 13 residues. Germline CDR1 and CDR2: MNHEY and SMNVEV (reference sequence). The CDR3: CASSLGARYEQYF. DNA for the CDR3: TGTGCCAGCAGTTTAGGGGCGAGGTACGAGCAGTACTTC.

This chain connects TRBV11-2 to TRBJ2-3; TRBD2 might be the D (7 bases). Trimming cost V 3 bases and J 6 bases, with 13 bases left between them. CDR1 is SGHAT and CDR2 is FQNNGV in the germline V gene. This CDR3 is built from 14 residues. The CDR3 nucleotides are TGTGCCAGCAGCTTTAAGGGGGGGGTCGATACGCAGTATTTT. Protein product: CASSFKGGVDTQYF.

This CDR3 is CASSYLIGGTEAFF. In DNA form, the CDR3 reads TGTGCCAGCAGTTACTTAATAGGCGGCACTGAAGCTTTCTTT. The chain has TRBV27 and TRBJ1-1; no clear D gene. Germline CDR1 is MNHEY and CDR2 is SMNVEV (reference sequence). The CDR3 has 14 amino acids. Deletions cut 4 bases from V and 4 bases from J, with 13 bases between.

The rearrangement uses TRBV30 and TRBJ1-2; D unclear. Germline V gene data show CDR1 as GTSNPN and CDR2 as SVGIG (reference sequence). This CDR3 region has 10 residues. V shed 6 bases and J shed 7 bases, with 9 bases lying between them. This CDR3 is CACFWGGYTF. The CDR3 nucleotides read TGTGCCTGTTTCTGGGGTGGCTACACCTTC.

The chain joins TRBV4-1 to TRBJ1-4, with D perhaps TRBD1 (6 bases). The CDR3 consists of 17 residues. In germline, CDR1 is MGHRA, CDR2 YSYEKL. V was trimmed by 1 base and J by 5 bases, leaving 17 bases between them. Written as DNA, the CDR3 is TGCGCCAGCAGCCAAGTAAGAACAGGGCTGCAGAATGAAAAACTGTTTTTT. Translated, it gives CASSQVRTGLQNEKLFF.

The chain employs TRBV9 and TRBJ1-2; D is uncertain. Trimming took 3 bases from V and 8 from J, leaving 8 bases between them. This CDR3 comprises 11 residues. Germline CDR1 SGDLS, CDR2 YYNGEE. CDR3 DNA sequence: TGTGCCAGCAGCGGTTTGGAGGGCTACACCTTC. The encoded protein is CASSGLEGYTF.

This clone was seen only once. CDR3 nucleotide sequence: TGTGCCAGCAGCCAAGAGGACAGTTCCTACGAGCAGTACTTC. The encoded protein is CASSQEDSSYEQYF. V usage is TRBV14 and J usage is TRBJ2-7, with D maybe TRBD1 (6 bases). The V end was cut by 0 bases, the J end by 1 base, with 7 bases between. Germline CDR1 SGHDN, CDR2 FVKESK. The CDR3 is 14 residues long.

The chain recombines TRBV6-6 with TRBJ2-7, with 7 nucleotides matching TRBD2. The CDR3 totals 16 residues. Trimming took 2 bases from V and 4 from J; bases not matched to a gene: 11. Germline V gene lookup returns CDR1 MNHNY and CDR2 SVGAGI (reference sequence). The CDR3 here is CASSYPGGGEVYEQYF. In DNA, the CDR3 is TGTGCCAGCAGTTACCCCGGGGGAGGGGAAGTTTACGAGCAGTACTTC.

The chain links TRBV2 to TRBJ1-3; 7 positions match TRBD1. V lost 6 bases to trimming and J lost 2 bases; unmatched junction nucleotides: 7. CDR1 is SNHLY, CDR2 FYNNEI, per germline. The CDR3 has 15 residues. CDR3 loop: CASSLDRVAGNTIYF. CDR3 in DNA: TGTGCCAGCAGCCTAGACAGGGTCGCTGGAAACACCATATATTTT.

The chain has TRBV5-4 and TRBJ2-3, with 8 nucleotides matching TRBD1. The CDR3 consists of 15 residues. V shed 2 bases and J 5 bases; nucleotides not matched to a gene: 7. CDR1 and CDR2 from the germline V gene are SGHNT and YYREEE (reference sequence). The CDR3 DNA reads TGTGCCAGCAGCTTCCCAGGGGGCGCCGAAGATACGCAGTATTTT. Its translation is CASSFPGGAEDTQYF.

The gene calls are TRBV9 and TRBJ2-1; D remains unclear. CDR3 size: 13 residues. Between the trimmed V and J ends, which lost 0 bases and 7 bases, there was a span of 8 bases. The germline V gene encodes CDR1 SGDLS and CDR2 YYNGEE. The CDR3 here is CASSVGKANEQFF. The DNA for the CDR3 is TGTGCCAGCAGCGTAGGGAAGGCTAATGAGCAGTTCTTC.

The chain has TRBV19 and TRBJ2-7, with TRBD2 matching over 8 bases. Germline trimming cut 8 bases from V and 4 bases from J; bases unmatched to any gene: 10. Per germline, CDR1 LNHDA and CDR2 SQIVND (reference sequence). There are 14 residues in the CDR3. CDR3 region: CASRSTSGRYEQYF. The CDR3 DNA is TGTGCCAGTCGGAGCACCAGCGGGAGATACGAGCAGTACTTC.

The J gene is TRBJ1-3, the V gene TRBV5-5, with D possibly TRBD1 on 5 matching bases. V lost 1 base, J lost 8 bases, and 13 bases lay in between. The CDR3 runs 14 residues. CDR1 is SGHKS, CDR2 YYEKEE, per germline (reference sequence). The CDR3 protein is CASSLSPRVHTIYF. CDR3 bases: TGTGCCAGCAGCTTGTCCCCCAGGGTACACACCATATATTTT.

The gene calls are TRBV27 and TRBJ2-5; 10 positions agree with TRBD2. The V gene end was trimmed by 3 bases and the J gene end by 5 bases; junction bases not matched to a gene: 9. The CDR3 contains 16 residues. CDR1 is MNHEY and CDR2 is SMNVEV in the germline V gene (reference sequence). In DNA form, the CDR3 reads TGTGCCAGCAGTTTTAGCCCAGGTAGCGGGAGGGAGACCCAGTACTTC. Protein sequence: CASSFSPGSGRETQYF.

V gene TRBV9 combines with J gene TRBJ1-1; D gene unclear. The CDR3 is 12 amino acids. The V end was cut by 6 bases, the J end by 4 bases, with 10 bases between. Germline CDR1 reads SGDLS; CDR2 reads YYNGEE. The CDR3 spells CASTGVGTEAFF. The DNA of the CDR3 is TGTGCCAGCACCGGGGTGGGCACTGAAGCTTTCTTT.

V usage is TRBV4-2 and J usage is TRBJ2-4; D gene uncertain. Germline V gene lookup returns CDR1 LGHNA and CDR2 YNFKEQ. The CDR3 consists of 16 residues. With 0 bases removed from V and 3 bases from J, the gap between germline ends came to 12 bases. CDR3 region: CASSQEARPGKNIQYF. The CDR3, as DNA: TGTGCCAGCAGCCAAGAAGCGCGTCCGGGCAAAAACATTCAGTACTTC.

The chain couples TRBV10-3 to TRBJ1-5, with 7 nucleotides matching TRBD1. Germline values: CDR1 ENHRY, CDR2 SYGVKD. J gave up 5 bases and V 4 bases, and 17 bases lay outside the gene matches. The CDR3 is made up of 18 amino acids. For the CDR3, the DNA is TGTGCCATCAGTGTCGGCCCGAACCTAGACAGGGAATATCAGCCCCAGCATTTT. It is translated as CAISVGPNLDREYQPQHF.

The chain has TRBV7-6 and TRBJ1-1; 8 bases match TRBD1. This CDR3 region has 13 residues. J lost 6 bases, V lost 5 bases, and 5 bases had no gene match. Germline CDR1 reads SGHVS; CDR2 reads FNYEAQ. The CDR3: CASSPDRGAEAFF. The CDR3 DNA is TGTGCCAGCAGCCCCGACAGGGGCGCTGAAGCTTTCTTT.

As for this clone: One end of the junction does not line up with germline, which may come from a read error. This chain joins TRBV11-1 and TRBJ2-1; TRBD2 is a possible D gene (6 bases). Germline loops: CDR1 SGHAT, CDR2 FQDESV (reference sequence). The CDR3 is made up of 11 amino acids. Written as DNA, the CDR3 is TGCGCCTCGACTAGTAGTTATGAGCAGTTCTTC. This encodes CASTSSYEQFF.

The chain is built from TRBV28 and TRBJ2-5, with D unclear. Germline V gene sequence: CDR1 MDHEN, CDR2 SYDVKM. This CDR3 contains 12 residues. With 3 bases removed from V and 5 bases from J, the gap between germline ends came to 7 bases. The CDR3 sequence: CASSFTLETQYF. CDR3 nucleotide sequence: TGTGCCAGCAGTTTTACACTGGAGACCCAGTACTTC. The variable domain in full, with the rest retrieved from reference TRBV28 and TRBJ2-5, is DVKVTQSSRYLVKRTGEKVFLECVQDMDHENMFWYRQDPGLGLRLIYFSYDVKMKEKGDIPEGYSVSREKKERFSLILESASTNQTSMYLCASSFTLETQYFGPGTRLLVL.

The J gene is TRBJ2-7, the V gene TRBV7-8; D not resolved. V dropped 1 base and J dropped 3 bases, with 10 bases sitting between them. CDR1 and CDR2 (germline): SGHVS, FQNEAQ. This CDR3 is 14 amino acids long. The CDR3 spells CASSLGPSLYEQYF. The CDR3 coding sequence is TGTGCCAGCAGCTTAGGGCCCTCTCTCTACGAGCAGTACTTC.